Each of the 8 T cell receptor beta chains below was sequenced from the same sample in a study of cytomegalovirus exposure and HLA in healthy donors. 60 Vbeta and 13 Jbeta primers were used in PCR. Repertoires were generated with immunoSEQ multiplex PCR, while TCRdb's copy carries only in-frame clones and drops some. The sample has tens of thousands of clones; about 68% are singletons. Sequencing was performed on PBMCs. These TCRs come from a human donor in good health.

This chain connects TRBV7-6 to TRBJ1-2, with D possibly being TRBD1 (5 bases). Germline lookup yields CDR1 SGHVS and CDR2 FNYEAQ. V dropped 2 bases and J dropped 4 bases, with 14 bases sitting between them. CDR3 length: 15 residues. The CDR3 DNA is TGTGCCAGCAGCTTAAGGCAGGGCGGGAGCTATGGCTACACCTTC. It codes for CASSLRQGGSYGYTF. The full variable domain, rest sourced from reference TRBV7-6 and TRBJ1-2, is GAGVSQSPRYKVTKRGQDVALRCDPISGHVSLYWYRQALGQGPEFLTYFNYEAQQDKSGLPNDRFSAERPEGSISTLTIQRTEQRDSAMYRCASSLRQGGSYGYTFGSGTRLTVV.

A few counts support this clone. The V and J genes are TRBV5-1 and TRBJ1-3, with 8 positions matching TRBD1. The CDR3 extends over 13 amino acids. Germline V gene sequence: CDR1 SGHRS, CDR2 YFSETQ. After removal of 3 bases from V and 8 bases from J, the junction contained 4 bases not matched to a gene. In nucleotides, the CDR3 is TGCGCCAGCAGCTCCCAGGGGGCAGACACCATATATTTT. Translated: CASSSQGADTIYF.

The chain carries TRBV19 and TRBJ1-3; no firm D call. The V end lost 5 bases, the J end lost 6 bases, and 11 bases lay between the germline ends. This CDR3 has 13 amino acids. CDR1 is LNHDA, CDR2 SQIVND, per germline (reference sequence). The CDR3: CASSVGSPNTIYF. CDR3 sequence (DNA): TGTGCCAGTAGTGTGGGTAGCCCAAACACCATATATTTT.

J is TRBJ2-3 and V is TRBV5-1, with D perhaps matching TRBD2 (7 bases). Looked up from germline, CDR1 is SGHRS and CDR2 is YFSETQ. V was cut by 5 bases and J by 2 bases, with 15 bases left in between. The CDR3 loop spans 15 amino acids. CDR3 loop: CASRGASGYTDTQYF. In DNA, the CDR3 is TGCGCCAGCAGGGGGGCTAGCGGTTACACAGATACGCAGTATTTT.

V gene TRBV7-8 combines with J gene TRBJ2-6; 8 bases map to TRBD1. Germline-derived CDR1 and CDR2 are SGHVS and FQNEAQ. Trimming took 4 bases from V and 0 from J; bases not matched to a gene: 8. The CDR3 contains 18 residues. The CDR3 DNA reads TGTGCCAGCAGCTACTACAGGGGGACCCTCTCTGGGGCCAACGTCCTGACTTTC. Its protein is CASSYYRGTLSGANVLTF.

In DNA form, the CDR3 reads TGTGCCAGCAGAAAGACAGGGGCTACTAACTATGGCTACACCTTC. Protein: CASRKTGATNYGYTF. The chain couples TRBV13 to TRBJ1-2; 8 nucleotides match TRBD1. V shed 6 bases and J 0 bases; nucleotides not matched to a gene: 6. The CDR3 covers 15 residues. Germline values: CDR1 PRHDT, CDR2 FYEKMQ (reference sequence).

The rearrangement uses TRBV10-3 and TRBJ1-1; 10 bases match TRBD1. V lost 4 bases and J lost 4; bases outside the gene matches: 12. Per germline, CDR1 ENHRY and CDR2 SYGVKD. This CDR3 has 17 residues. The CDR3 DNA reads TGTGCCATCAGTGGCTCGTTCGGGACAGGGGATAGCACTGAAGCTTTCTTT. Its protein is CAISGSFGTGDSTEAFF.

This chain joins TRBV6-5 and TRBJ2-3, with D possibly TRBD2 on 5 matching bases. Trimming left V 4 bases short and J 6 bases short, with 11 bases between. CDR3 size: 13 residues. Germline V lookup: CDR1 MNHEY, CDR2 SVGAGI. This CDR3 is CASSLIGVDTQYF. CDR3 DNA: TGTGCCAGCAGTTTAATCGGGGTGGATACGCAGTATTTT.